This T cell receptor (beta chain) was sequenced for a study of shared clonotypes between healthy human individuals. Remarks on this clone: The antigen is not known.

Profiling relied on immunoSEQ multiplex PCR, and the TCRdb table lists in-frame clones only, not all of them. The repertoire has some 2,000,000 clones, roughly 95% of them found once; the top ten carry 0.1% to 0.15%. General study points: Clonotype sharing among the donors was expected to vary with sequencing depth. A handful of donors held 5% to 5.5% of naive CD4 clonotypes in common. Sorted-subset sequencing was shown by rarefaction to be incomplete despite large depth. When compared with the clonotypes that were shared by all four sorted-subset donors, the non-shared clonotypes turned out to have lower generation probabilities.

Sequencing input: naive CD4+ T cells sorted from blood. Subset noted: CD45RA+ positively selected. The sequence was obtained from a man aged 18 to 35 in good health.

CDR3: CSVEEGGGNTIYF. As DNA, the CDR3 is TGCAGCGTTGAGGAGGGGGGAGGAAACACCATATATTTT. This chain connects TRBV29-1 to TRBJ1-3; D might be TRBD1 (6 bases). The CDR3 runs 13 residues. The ends were cut back, 3 bases at V and 4 bases at J, with 10 bases in the middle. Germline V gives CDR1 SQVTM, CDR2 ANQGSEA.